A single sample gave rise to the 17 T cell receptor beta chains below, sequenced in a study of blood T cell repertoires in COVID-19. Repertoires were generated with immunoSEQ multiplex PCR, while TCRdb's copy carries only in-frame clones and drops some. The sample records around 130,000 clones, more than 80% being singletons. Material for sequencing was peripheral blood. Source of these receptors: a woman in her sixties or seventies with acute or convalescent COVID-19.

V usage is TRBV30 and J usage is TRBJ1-2, with D tentatively TRBD1 (6 bases). Germline V CDR1 and CDR2: GTSNPN, SVGIG (reference sequence). The CDR3 is made up of 14 amino acids. V lost 4 bases and J lost 4, with 16 bases in between. The CDR3 region has the DNA TGTGCCTGGAAGGATGGGGGGGGCCCCTATGGCTACACCTTC. As protein: CAWKDGGGPYGYTF.

This rearrangement joins TRBV9 to TRBJ1-4; tentatively, D is TRBD1 (5 bases). The CDR3 is 14 residues long. Trimming pared 4 bases from V and 8 bases from J, leaving 15 bases between. Germline V CDR1 and CDR2: SGDLS, YYNGEE. The CDR3 DNA reads as TGTGCCAGCAGCCCCGGCGGGGGGTGGGAAAAACTGTTTTTT. Translated, it gives CASSPGGGWEKLFF.

This chain connects TRBV12-3 or TRBV12-4 to TRBJ2-5; D possibly corresponds to TRBD2 (5 bases). Trimming removed 6 bases at V and 3 bases at J, with 11 bases between. This CDR3 comprises 13 residues. CDR3 amino acids: CASSEDFKETQYF. DNA for the CDR3: TGTGCCAGCAGCGAGGACTTCAAAGAGACCCAGTACTTC.

The chain is built from TRBV5-6 and TRBJ2-3, with D possibly being TRBD2 (5 bases). From germline, CDR1 is SGHDT and CDR2 YYEEEE. V was cut by 0 bases and J by 4 bases, with 18 bases left in between. This CDR3 contains 17 residues. The CDR3 loop reads CASSLASGGIGADTQYF. The CDR3 coding sequence is TGTGCCAGCAGCTTGGCCAGCGGTGGGATCGGTGCAGATACGCAGTATTTT.

CDR3 loop: CASSPGGYEQYV. In DNA form, the CDR3 reads TGTGCCAGCAGCCCAGGAGGCTACGAGCAGTACGTC. The rearrangement links TRBV11-2 to TRBJ2-7, with D possibly matching TRBD2 (5 bases). Germline CDR1 and CDR2: SGHAT and FQNNGV. This CDR3 spans 12 amino acids. Trimming cost V 5 bases and J 3 bases, with 8 bases left between them.

The chain combines TRBV3-1 (or the pseudogene TRBV3-2) with TRBJ2-5; maybe TRBD2 (5 bases). Trimming took off 1 base at V and 7 bases at J, with 16 bases between the two ends. CDR3 length: 15 residues. Germline V gene data show CDR1 as LGHDT and CDR2 as YNNKEL (reference sequence). CDR3 sequence (DNA): TGTGCCAGCAGCCAAGGAACTGAGCGTACTAGGACCCAGTACTTC. Translated, it gives CASSQGTERTRTQYF.

To note about this clone: The junction and the germline gene differ at one end; a read error may be behind it. CDR3 residues: CASREVRVGEKLFF. Written as DNA, the CDR3 is TGTGCCAGCAGGGAAGTACGGGTGGGTGAAAAACTGTTTTTT. The V and J genes are TRBV6-1 and TRBJ1-4; D is unclear. This CDR3 is built from 14 residues. Germline V gene lookup returns CDR1 MNHNS and CDR2 SASEGT.

The chain combines TRBV27 with TRBJ2-5, with unresolved D. The V gene lost 5 bases and the J gene lost 5 bases, with 18 bases spanning the gap. CDR1 MNHEY and CDR2 SMNVEV come from the germline V gene (reference sequence). This CDR3 has 15 residues. The CDR3: CASSPRLGGGETQYF. CDR3 DNA: TGTGCCAGCAGTCCACGCCTAGGTGGTGGGGAGACCCAGTACTTC.

The rearrangement uses TRBV30 and TRBJ1-1; D possibly corresponds to TRBD1 (5 bases). Germline V gene lookup returns CDR1 GTSNPN and CDR2 SVGIG (reference sequence). Trimming removed 5 bases at V and 9 bases at J, with 16 bases between. The CDR3 is 12 amino acids. The CDR3 loop reads CAWQTAGGKAFF. CDR3 nucleotides: TGTGCCTGGCAAACAGCCGGGGGAAAAGCTTTCTTT.

The genes are TRBV6-5 and TRBJ2-5; 10 bases are shared with TRBD2. Trimming removed 7 bases from V and 5 bases from J; junction bases left unmatched: 10. Germline CDR1 reads MNHEY; CDR2 reads SVGAGI. The CDR3 covers 15 residues. This CDR3 reads CASMTGLAVSETQYF. CDR3 nucleotide sequence: TGTGCCAGCATGACCGGACTAGCGGTATCGGAGACCCAGTACTTC.

For the CDR3, the DNA is TGTGCCAGTAGAGGGCTAGCGGGGGGCCTATCTGGGGCCAACGTCCTGACTTTC. As protein: CASRGLAGGLSGANVLTF. This chain joins TRBV2 and TRBJ2-6; 11 bases agree with TRBD2. Germline CDR1 SNHLY, CDR2 FYNNEI. The CDR3 is made up of 18 amino acids. V shed 9 bases, J shed 1 base, and the junction held 11 bases outside the gene matches. Full variable domain (missing parts from reference TRBV2 and TRBJ2-6): EPEVTQTPSHQVTQMGQEVILRCVPISNHLYFYWYRQILGQKVEFLVSFYNNEISEKSEIFDDQFSVERPDGSNFTLKIRSTKLEDSAMYFCASRGLAGGLSGANVLTFGAGSRLTVL.

This chain uses TRBV6-5 with TRBJ2-7, with a weak D call TRBD1 (5 bases). Between the trimmed V and J ends, which lost 7 bases and 2 bases, there was a span of 15 bases. Looked up from germline, CDR1 is MNHEY and CDR2 is SVGAGI. This CDR3 spans 14 amino acids. As DNA, the CDR3 is TGTGCCAGCAAAAGCCCAATGGGGCCCTACGAGCAGTACTTC. This translates into CASKSPMGPYEQYF.

Here the CDR3 reads CASSIPEGDREYF. The CDR3 nucleotides read TGTGCCAGTAGTATTCCAGAGGGTGACAGGGAGTATTTT. The chain links TRBV19 to TRBJ2-3; 7 bases line up with TRBD1. This CDR3 contains 13 residues. Looked up from germline, CDR1 is LNHDA and CDR2 is SQIVND (reference sequence). Trimming took 3 bases from V and 13 from J; bases not matched to a gene: 10.

J is TRBJ1-5 and V is TRBV11-2; no firm D call. Trimming pared 1 base from V and 2 bases from J, leaving 12 bases between. Germline CDR1 is SGHAT and CDR2 is FQNNGV. The CDR3 sequence is 16 residues long. CDR3 sequence (DNA): TGTGCCAGCAGCTTAGGGGCAGGTTATGGCAATCAGCCCCAGCATTTT. It is translated as CASSLGAGYGNQPQHF.

The sample holds one count of this clone. The chain carries TRBV11-2 and TRBJ1-6, with 11 bases that match TRBD1. The CDR3 extends over 15 amino acids. Germline CDR1 SGHAT, CDR2 FQNNGV. The J segment lost 11 bases and the V segment lost 5 bases, leaving 8 bases of the junction unmatched. The CDR3 bases are TGTGCCAGCAGCCCCTCCGGGACAGGGGGGGCACCCCTCCACTTT. Translating it yields CASSPSGTGGAPLHF.

This CDR3 is CAGGAGAGNEQFF. CDR3 DNA: TGTGCCGGAGGGGCAGGAGCGGGAAATGAGCAGTTCTTC. The chain combines TRBV7-9 with TRBJ2-1, with 7 bases lining up with TRBD2. The V and J ends lost 11 bases and 7 bases, in that order; junction bases with no gene match: 11. The CDR3 runs 13 residues. Germline V lookup: CDR1 SEHNR, CDR2 FQNEAQ (reference sequence).

The chain has TRBV11-2 and TRBJ2-3; D perhaps matches TRBD2 (7 bases). Germline CDR1 and CDR2: SGHAT and FQNNGV. Trimming pared 3 bases from V and 6 bases from J, leaving 13 bases between. The length of the CDR3 is 14 residues. The DNA of the CDR3 is TGTGCCAGCAGCTTCCGGGGGGCTAGGGATACGCAGTATTTT. Translating gives CASSFRGARDTQYF.